A selection of T cell receptor beta chains follows, all from one sample in a study of CD8 T cells in ankylosing spondylitis. TCRdb processed the 5' RACE reads anew with MiXCR; each CDR3 protein has one entry. The data hold 200,000 to 250,000 distinct CDR3 sequences, with around a quarter observed a single time. The specimen was blood, either unsorted or a sorted T cell fraction (not recorded which). These receptors were taken from a male donor with ankylosing spondylitis or in good health (not recorded which). CDR3s include the opening cysteine and the closing phenylalanine or tryptophan. Fields, in order: D gene, V gene, clone size, J gene, CDR3 DNA, CDR3 protein. A D gene is named only where the DNA matches it firmly. Clone size appears in some rows only: once, few, many, or a class for an expanded clone.

NA	TRBV12-3/TRBV12-4	NA	TRBJ1-4	TGTGCCAGCAGTTTAAGTCGGGACAAACTGTTTTTT	CASSLSRDKLFF
NA	TRBV7-8	many	TRBJ2-7	TGTGCCAGCAGCTCCGGGGCCGGCTACGAGCAGTACTTC	CASSSGAGYEQYF
NA	TRBV7-2	NA	TRBJ2-5	TGTGCCAGTGGGTCCCAGTACTTC	CASGSQYF
TRBD1	TRBV7-9	few	TRBJ2-5	TGTGCCAGCTCAGACAGGGGGCGCGGTGAGACCCAGTACTTC	CASSDRGRGETQYF
TRBD1	TRBV4-1	NA	TRBJ2-2	TGCGCCAGCAGCCAAGAAGGGCCCCGACAGGGTGCCGGGGAGCTGTTTTTT	CASSQEGPRQGAGELFF
TRBD2	TRBV2	NA	TRBJ2-2	TGTGCCAGCGTCGCCTCGGGCGGGAGAGGAACCGGGGAGCTGTTTTTT	CASVASGGRGTGELFF
NA	TRBV7-9	NA	TRBJ2-2	TGTGCCAGCACCTTTAATAGCCAGGGGACCGGGGAGCTGTTTTTT	CASTFNSQGTGELFF
NA	TRBV10-3	few	TRBJ2-7	TGTGCCATCAGTGAGTCGGGGGCAGGTCGGAAGCAGTACTTC	CAISESGAGRKQYF
NA	TRBV21-1	NA	TRBJ2-7	TGTGCCAGCAGCAAAGCGATTGGCCATATGATCTACGAGCAGTACTTC	CASSKAIGHMIYEQYF
NA	TRBV2	NA	TRBJ2-1	TGTGCCAGCAGTGAAATACGGTCGAAAGAGCAGTTCTTC	CASSEIRSKEQFF
NA	TRBV12-3/TRBV12-4	few	TRBJ2-7	TGTGCCAGCAGGGGGGCGCGCGAGCAGTACTTC	CASRGAREQYF
TRBD1	TRBV20-1	many	TRBJ1-6	TGCAGTGCTAGAGATATACAGGGGGGTCATAATTCACCCCTCCACTTT	CSARDIQGGHNSPLHF
NA	TRBV7-2	many	TRBJ1-3	TGTGCCAGCAGCCCGGGGGGTGGAAACACCATATATTTT	CASSPGGGNTIYF
NA	TRBV20-1	NA	TRBJ2-1	TGCAGTGCTAGCTTCGCGGAGACACAGAATGAGCAGTTCTTC	CSASFAETQNEQFF
TRBD1	TRBV7-6	many	TRBJ1-1	TGTGCCAGCAGCCCGAACAGGGGGAACACTGAAGCTTTCTTT	CASSPNRGNTEAFF
TRBD2	TRBV27	NA	TRBJ2-5	TGTGCCAGCAGTTCCCGGGAGGCGGAGACCCAGTACTTC	CASSSREAETQYF
TRBD2	TRBV10-3	NA	TRBJ2-1	TGTGCCATCAGCAGGGACTACTACAATGAGCAGTTCTTC	CAISRDYYNEQFF
NA	TRBV20-1	NA	TRBJ2-1	TGCAGTGCTAGGGACCTGGCGGGAAATGGAAATGAGCAGTTCTTC	CSARDLAGNGNEQFF
NA	TRBV29-1	NA	TRBJ2-5	TGCAGCGTTAACCCTCAGATCCAAGAGACCCAGTACTTC	CSVNPQIQETQYF
NA	TRBV20-1	many	TRBJ2-5	TGCAGTGCTAGAGCTAGCCTGGAGACCCAGTACTTC	CSARASLETQYF
NA	TRBV20-1	NA	TRBJ2-5	TGCAGTGCTAGAGAACTGGCACCGGTTTCGGGAGAGACCCAGTACTTC	CSARELAPVSGETQYF
NA	TRBV20-1	many	TRBJ1-5	TGCAGTGCTAGGGCTGGACAGTATAGCAATCAGCCCCAGCATTTT	CSARAGQYSNQPQHF
TRBD2	TRBV20-1	NA	TRBJ2-1	TGCAGTGCGCTGACTAGCGGAAAAAGCAATGAGCAGTTCTTC	CSALTSGKSNEQFF
NA	TRBV20-1	few	TRBJ2-7	TGCAGTGCTAGTGACAGTAACTACGAGCAGTACTTC	CSASDSNYEQYF
NA	TRBV18	NA	TRBJ2-7	TGTGCCAGCTCACCAACGAACAGCTACGAGCAGTACTTC	CASSPTNSYEQYF
NA	TRBV10-2	many	TRBJ2-5	TGCGCCAGCAGTGACCGAGTGGGGACCCAGTACTTC	CASSDRVGTQYF
NA	TRBV7-3	many	TRBJ2-5	TGTGCCAGCAGCTTAACCCGGCAAGAGACCCAGTACTTC	CASSLTRQETQYF
NA	TRBV4-1	many	TRBJ1-2	TGCGCCAGCAGCCCGGGCCCTCAAGGCCTCTATGGCTACACCTTC	CASSPGPQGLYGYTF
NA	TRBV20-1	NA	TRBJ2-5	TGCAGTGCTAGAAAGGGGAAACAAGAGACCCAGTACTTC	CSARKGKQETQYF
NA	TRBV15	many	TRBJ2-7	TGTGCCACCAGCAGAGTAAGGCCGGGGTTAAACGAGCAGTACTTC	CATSRVRPGLNEQYF
TRBD2	TRBV29-1	few	TRBJ2-7	TGCAGCGTTGCCTCCCTAGCGGGAGGCGGAGACGAGCAGTACTTC	CSVASLAGGGDEQYF
TRBD2	TRBV29-1	NA	TRBJ2-1	TGCAGCGTTAGGGCTAGCGGGAGCTCCTACAATGAGCAGTTCTTC	CSVRASGSSYNEQFF
NA	TRBV4-2	few	TRBJ2-3	TGTGCCAGCAGCCAAGATCCGGGGCGGAGAGGCACAGATACGCAGTATTTT	CASSQDPGRRGTDTQYF
TRBD1	TRBV7-2	many	TRBJ1-5	TGTGCCAGCAGCAAAGACAGGGTTCGCAATCAGCCCCAGCATTTT	CASSKDRVRNQPQHF
TRBD1	TRBV6-2/TRBV6-3	many	TRBJ2-7	TGTGCCAGCAACGGGGACAGGGGTTACGAGCAGTACTTC	CASNGDRGYEQYF
NA	TRBV20-1	many	TRBJ2-7	TGCAGTGCCGTCGCAGGCGGTGCCTACGAGCAGTACTTC	CSAVAGGAYEQYF
TRBD1	TRBV20-1	many	TRBJ2-7	TGCAGTGCTAGAGATGACAGGGACGAGCAGTACTTC	CSARDDRDEQYF
NA	TRBV20-1	many	TRBJ2-3	TGCAGTGCTAGAGCCCAAGGTGTGGATACGCAGTATTTT	CSARAQGVDTQYF
TRBD2	TRBV7-2	many	TRBJ2-7	TGTGCCAGCAGGCCCAGGCTAGCGGGACGATACGAGCAGTACTTC	CASRPRLAGRYEQYF
NA	TRBV7-9	many	TRBJ2-3	TGTGCCAGCAGCTTAGGTGACGGAGGCACAGATACGCAGTATTTT	CASSLGDGGTDTQYF
TRBD1	TRBV29-1	NA	TRBJ2-3	TGCAGCGCGGGACAGAGCACAGATACGCAGTATTTT	CSAGQSTDTQYF
TRBD2	TRBV20-1	NA	TRBJ2-6	TGCAGTTCTAGCGGGGCAAGCTCTGGGGCCAACGTCCTGACTTTC	CSSSGASSGANVLTF
NA	TRBV6-1	once	TRBJ2-7	TGTGCCAGCACTAAAGCAGGGACCTCCTACGAGCAGTACTTC	CASTKAGTSYEQYF
TRBD1	TRBV7-2	few	TRBJ2-1	TGTGCCAGCAGCTTCCAGCCGGGACAGACCTACAATGAGCAGTTCTTC	CASSFQPGQTYNEQFF
NA	TRBV6-5	few	TRBJ2-5	TGTGCCAGCAGTTGGGGGCCCTGGAGCGGACAATTATTC	CASSWGPWSGQLF
NA	TRBV6-5	NA	TRBJ1-1	TGTGCCAGCAATTTCCGGCAGGACACTGAAGCTTTCTTT	CASNFRQDTEAFF
NA	TRBV29-1	NA	TRBJ1-1	TGCAGCGTTGGTCAGGGTTGGACTGAAGCTTTCTTT	CSVGQGWTEAFF
TRBD1	TRBV5-1	many	TRBJ2-7	TGCGCCAGCAGGGGGACAGGGGGCAGCTACGAGCAGTACTTC	CASRGTGGSYEQYF
NA	TRBV7-2	NA	TRBJ2-7	TGTGCCAGCAGCCTCCTTGGACAGTCCTACGAGCAGTACTTC	CASSLLGQSYEQYF
NA	TRBV6-1	NA	TRBJ2-5	TGTGCCAGTCTCGGAGTCAAGGGTTCAGAGACCCAGTACTTC	CASLGVKGSETQYF
NA	TRBV20-1	many	TRBJ2-7	TGCAGTGCTAGAGCGCCGACTAGTTTCTACGAGCAGTACTTC	CSARAPTSFYEQYF
NA	TRBV20-1	many	TRBJ2-1	TGCAGTGCGGACACAACAACTTCCTACAATGAGCAGTTCTTC	CSADTTTSYNEQFF
NA	TRBV29-1	many	TRBJ2-7	TGCAGCGTTGAATTCCAGGGGACCTACGAGCAGTACTTC	CSVEFQGTYEQYF
TRBD1	TRBV3-1	NA	TRBJ2-1	TGTGCCAGCAGCCAAGGGACAGGCGCCAATGAGCAGTTCTTC	CASSQGTGANEQFF
TRBD2	TRBV5-1	many	TRBJ2-1	TGCGCCAGCAGCTTGGCCCGCGGACTAGCGGATTCTTTTATCAACAATGAGCAGTTCTTC	CASSLARGLADSFINNEQFF
NA	TRBV5-1	many	TRBJ2-1	TGCGCCAGCAGCCCGACCGGGCGGAGCTCCTACAATGAGCAGTTCTTC	CASSPTGRSSYNEQFF
TRBD2	TRBV20-1	NA	TRBJ2-3	TGCAGTGCTGACGGGACTAGCGGAGCCGAGACAGATACGCAGTATTTT	CSADGTSGAETDTQYF
NA	TRBV3-1	few	TRBJ1-2	TGTGCCAGCAGGCAGGGGATTGAAGATGGCTACACCTTC	CASRQGIEDGYTF
NA	TRBV20-1	NA	TRBJ1-1	TGCAGTGCTAGGCAGGGAAGCACTGAAGCTTTCTTT	CSARQGSTEAFF
NA	TRBV9	NA	TRBJ2-1	TGTGCCAGCAGCCCCGAAGGCCCCTACAATGAGCAGTTCTTC	CASSPEGPYNEQFF